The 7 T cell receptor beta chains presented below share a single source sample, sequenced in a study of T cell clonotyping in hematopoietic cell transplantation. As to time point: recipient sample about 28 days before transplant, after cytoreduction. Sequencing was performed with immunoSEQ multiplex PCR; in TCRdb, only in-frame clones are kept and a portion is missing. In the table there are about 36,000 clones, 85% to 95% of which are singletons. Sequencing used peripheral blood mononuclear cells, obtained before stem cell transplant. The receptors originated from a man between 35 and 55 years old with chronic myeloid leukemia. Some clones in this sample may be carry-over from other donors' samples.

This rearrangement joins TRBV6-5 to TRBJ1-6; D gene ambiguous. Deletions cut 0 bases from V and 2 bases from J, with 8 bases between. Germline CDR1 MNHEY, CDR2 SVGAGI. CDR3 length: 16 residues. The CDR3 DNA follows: TGTGCCAGCAGTTACTCGAGGCTTGCCTATAATTCACCCCTCCACTTT. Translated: CASSYSRLAYNSPLHF.

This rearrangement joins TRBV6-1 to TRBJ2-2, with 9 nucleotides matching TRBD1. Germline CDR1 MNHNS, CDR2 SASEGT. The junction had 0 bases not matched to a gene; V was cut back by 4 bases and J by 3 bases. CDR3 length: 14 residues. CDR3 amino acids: CASSGQGDTGELFF. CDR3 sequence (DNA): TGTGCCAGCAGTGGACAGGGGGACACCGGGGAGCTGTTTTTT.

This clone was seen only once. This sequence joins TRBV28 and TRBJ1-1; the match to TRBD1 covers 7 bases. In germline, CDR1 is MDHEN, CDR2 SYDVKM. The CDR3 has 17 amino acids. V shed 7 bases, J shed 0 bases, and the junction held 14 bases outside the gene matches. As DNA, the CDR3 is TGTGCCAGCAACTGGGACAGACTCGAATTAATGAACACTGAAGCTTTCTTT. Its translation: CASNWDRLELMNTEAFF. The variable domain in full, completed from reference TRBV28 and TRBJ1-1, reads DVKVTQSSRYLVKRTGEKVFLECVQDMDHENMFWYRQDPGLGLRLIYFSYDVKMKEKGDIPEGYSVSREKKERFSLILESASTNQTSMYLCASNWDRLELMNTEAFFGQGTRLTVV.

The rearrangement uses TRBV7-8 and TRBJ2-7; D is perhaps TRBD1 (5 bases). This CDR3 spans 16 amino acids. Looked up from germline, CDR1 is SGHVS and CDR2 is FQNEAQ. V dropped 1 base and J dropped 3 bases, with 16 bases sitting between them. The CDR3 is CASSLVVSRQGYEQYF. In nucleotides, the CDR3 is TGTGCCAGCAGCTTAGTTGTTTCGAGGCAGGGCTACGAGCAGTACTTC.

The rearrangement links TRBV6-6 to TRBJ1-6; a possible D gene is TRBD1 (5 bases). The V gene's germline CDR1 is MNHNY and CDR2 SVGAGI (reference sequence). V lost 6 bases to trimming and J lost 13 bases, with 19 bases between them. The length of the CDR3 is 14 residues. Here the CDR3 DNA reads TGTGCCAGCAGGCCGGGACCGGGCGGGTCGCCCCTCCACTTT. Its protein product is CASRPGPGGSPLHF.

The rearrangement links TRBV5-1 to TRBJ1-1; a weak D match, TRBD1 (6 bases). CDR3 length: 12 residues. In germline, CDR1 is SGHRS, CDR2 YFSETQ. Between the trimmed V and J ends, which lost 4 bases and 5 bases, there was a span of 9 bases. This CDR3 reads CASSPQGTEAFF. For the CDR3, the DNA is TGCGCCAGCAGCCCTCAGGGGACTGAAGCTTTCTTT.

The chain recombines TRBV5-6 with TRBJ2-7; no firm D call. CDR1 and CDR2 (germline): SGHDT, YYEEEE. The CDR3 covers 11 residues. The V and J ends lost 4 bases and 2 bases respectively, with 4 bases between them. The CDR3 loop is CASSRTYEQYF. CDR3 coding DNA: TGTGCCAGCAGCCGAACCTACGAGCAGTACTTC.